Given below is one T cell receptor (beta chain) in context. It has no known antigen specificity. No quality values exist for individual bases; no much larger clone is one base distant. The germline V gene (reference sequence) sets CDR1 to GTSNPN and CDR2 to SVGIG. Spanning cysteine to phenylalanine, the CDR3 consists of 11 amino acids. CDR3 DNA is the only sequence kept; it has 33 bases, read in frame from the first base. V sheds 3 bases and J sheds 3 bases, leaving 6 bases between their ends. Libraries were constructed by the immunoSEQ multiplex PCR assay. The paper's data handling went like this. To diagnose cytomegalovirus status from the catalog of TCR beta chain sequences, a statistical classification framework was built. Here the immuneACCESS table is served through TCRdb, limited to in-frame sequences with V and J called. Missing clones are a known gap in these copies; in checked studies unresolved V genes cover under half, and the rest lacks a known reason. V and J calls and clone size are those listed in that table; D and trimming were worked out from the DNA. A total of about 130,000 clones appear in this sample, almost 85% of them only once. Around 27% of the sample rests with the top ten.

The data are from a study of cytomegalovirus exposure and HLA in healthy donors (dated by TCRdb to about 2017). Turning to the overall study: A later analysis indicated that the 120 validation repertoires were generated on the platform also employed for the 700 or so repertoires of the first cohort. The study aimed to test whether signatures of past pathogen exposure could be identified by cataloging public T cell receptors. Besides the first cohort of around 700 subjects, a separate validation cohort made up of roughly 130 different subjects was used. To predict cytomegalovirus infection status, the study combined high-throughput TCR immunosequencing, statistical association of individual TCRs with disease status, and machine learning.

Separate from the roughly 700-subject first cohort, the validation cohort of roughly 120 subjects was the group to which the donors belonged. Study-level results and caveats: The validation cohort had no HLA typing available for a later analysis, so co-occurrence within that cohort was assessed over all 120 or so repertoires. It was suggested by the authors that the approach could potentially be generalized to other disease states and immunological phenotypes. A few of the identified cytomegalovirus-associated TCR beta chains were confirmed in vitro to be specific for cytomegalovirus antigens. In a later analysis, TCRs clustered in the first cohort were found to also tend to co-occur in the approximately 120 validation repertoires, with about 93% of cluster scores above 0. The study listed 150 to 200 TCR beta chains as associated with cytomegalovirus. Most TCR sequences were observed very rarely across donors, whereas some public TCRs were present in many individuals. The classifier was reported to diagnose cytomegalovirus status with high specificity and sensitivity in both the original and validation cohorts.

Sequenced: PBMCs. The receptor's source is a man between 25 and 39 years old in good health and CMV-seropositive. The chain employs TRBV30 and TRBJ2-7, with TRBD1 as a weak D call on 6 bases. The CDR3 protein sequence reads: CAWRDSYEQYF. The sequence in DNA is TGTGCCTGGAGGGACAGCTACGAGCAGTACTTC.